The 13 T cell receptor beta chains listed next were all sequenced from one sample in a study of blood T cell repertoires in COVID-19. TCRdb keeps only in-frame clones here, not all; method: immunoSEQ multiplex PCR. The data hold approximately 180,000 clones, with 60% to 80% observed a single time. What was sequenced was peripheral blood. All receptors derive from a woman between 65 and 79 years old with acute or convalescent COVID-19.

The chain employs TRBV19 and TRBJ2-5; TRBD1 matches at 8 bases. Germline assignment: CDR1 LNHDA and CDR2 SQIVND (reference sequence). The CDR3 has 16 amino acids. V dropped 6 bases and J dropped 5; count of bases not matched to a gene: 14. CDR3 nucleotides: TGTGCCAGTAGCCCAGGTAGACAGGGGTCTTGGGAGACCCAGTACTTC. Amino acid sequence: CASSPGRQGSWETQYF.

The chain is built from TRBV6-5 and TRBJ2-1, with a tentative D call TRBD2 (6 bases). The V gene's germline CDR1 is MNHEY and CDR2 SVGAGI. The ends were cut back, 6 bases at V and 7 bases at J, with 16 bases in the middle. This CDR3 has 14 amino acids. The CDR3 sequence: CASRPEGRLNEQFF. The CDR3 DNA reads TGTGCCAGCAGACCGGAGGGGCGCCTGAATGAGCAGTTCTTC.

This clone was detected only once. The rearrangement joins TRBV2 to TRBJ2-6, with 11 bases that match TRBD2. The ends lost 3 bases at V and 2 bases at J; junction bases unmatched: 3. Germline V gene lookup returns CDR1 SNHLY and CDR2 FYNNEI. This CDR3 region has 17 residues. In DNA form, the CDR3 reads TGTGCCAGCAGTGAGCTAGCGGGGGGTACTGGGGCCAACGTCCTGACTTTC. This sequence encodes CASSELAGGTGANVLTF. Looking up the rest from reference TRBV2 and TRBJ2-6 gives the full variable domain: EPEVTQTPSHQVTQMGQEVILRCVPISNHLYFYWYRQILGQKVEFLVSFYNNEISEKSEIFDDQFSVERPDGSNFTLKIRSTKLEDSAMYFCASSELAGGTGANVLTFGAGSRLTVL.

The rearrangement joins TRBV30 to TRBJ1-6, with D maybe TRBD1 (5 bases). V was cut by 4 bases and J by 8 bases, with 12 bases left in between. Germline V CDR1 and CDR2: GTSNPN, SVGIG (reference sequence). The CDR3 contains 13 residues. The CDR3 sequence: CAWIDSSDSPLHF. For the CDR3, the DNA is TGTGCCTGGATCGACAGTTCTGATTCACCCCTCCACTTT.

V is TRBV5-8 and J is TRBJ2-1; the match to TRBD2 covers 12 bases. Per the germline V gene, CDR1 is SGHTS and CDR2 is YDEGEE. The V segment lost 4 bases and the J segment 9 bases; nucleotides outside the gene matches: 2. The CDR3 is 13 residues long. The CDR3 sequence: CASSLGLAGEQFF. In DNA form, the CDR3 reads TGTGCCAGCAGCCTGGGACTAGCGGGTGAGCAGTTCTTC.

In this sample, this clone turned up a few times. The V call is TRBV9, the J call TRBJ1-2; TRBD1 aligns across 7 bases. Trimming cost V 0 bases and J 8 bases; bases outside gene matches: 10. This CDR3 comprises 15 residues. The germline V gene encodes CDR1 SGDLS and CDR2 YYNGEE. The CDR3 sequence is CASSVVPGGMGGYTF. In DNA form, the CDR3 reads TGTGCCAGCAGCGTAGTGCCAGGGGGAATGGGGGGCTACACCTTC.

In DNA, the CDR3 is TGTGCCTGGACATCAGGCCTAATAGGTGAAAAACTGTTTTTT. Protein sequence: CAWTSGLIGEKLFF. This chain uses TRBV30 with TRBJ1-4; D call uncertain. This CDR3 has 14 amino acids. Germline V gene sequence: CDR1 GTSNPN, CDR2 SVGIG (reference sequence). V lost 4 bases and J 7 bases, leaving 16 bases between the germline ends.

CDR3 loop: CASSLGHIYEQYF. The CDR3, as DNA: TGTGCCAGCAGCTTAGGACACATCTACGAGCAGTACTTC. This sequence joins TRBV5-6 and TRBJ2-7, with D possibly matching TRBD1 (5 bases). V was cut by 2 bases and J by 3 bases, with 9 bases left in between. The germline V gene encodes CDR1 SGHDT and CDR2 YYEEEE. The CDR3 spans 13 residues.

J is TRBJ2-1 and V is TRBV30; 7 positions agree with TRBD2. The CDR3 contains 14 residues. CDR1 and CDR2 from the germline V gene are GTSNPN and SVGIG (reference sequence). The junction had 5 bases not matched to a gene; V was cut back by 1 base and J by 5 bases. The DNA for the CDR3 is TGTGCCTGGAGTGACGGGAGGTTCCACAATGAGCAGTTCTTC. Protein sequence: CAWSDGRFHNEQFF.

This chain uses TRBV6-5 with TRBJ2-1; a weak D match, TRBD2 (5 bases). Germline V lookup: CDR1 MNHEY, CDR2 SVGAGI. The V end lost 6 bases, the J end lost 9 bases, and 12 bases lay between the germline ends. The CDR3 runs to 12 residues. CDR3 loop: CASRLLAGEQFF. In DNA form, the CDR3 reads TGTGCCAGCAGGCTCCTAGCCGGTGAGCAGTTCTTC.

The chain links TRBV7-2 to TRBJ2-2, with 10 bases fitting TRBD2. V lost 3 bases, J lost 6 bases, and 10 bases stayed unmatched. Germline V lookup: CDR1 SGHTA, CDR2 FQGNSA. CDR3 length: 17 residues. The DNA for the CDR3 is TGTGCCAGCAGCTTTGGACTAGCGGATTGGAGGGCCGGGGAGCTGTTTTTT. Protein product: CASSFGLADWRAGELFF.

With regard to this clone: The same CDR3 also results from other DNA sequences found in this sample. The genes are TRBV4-1 and TRBJ2-1, with D possibly TRBD2 on 6 matching bases. V shed 0 bases and J shed 4 bases, with 10 bases lying between them. This CDR3 has 15 residues. Germline V gene data show CDR1 as MGHRA and CDR2 as YSYEKL. In DNA form, the CDR3 reads TGCGCCAGCAGCCAAGATCCGGGACTTTACAATGAGCAGTTCTTC. Translating gives CASSQDPGLYNEQFF.

The chain recombines TRBV2 with TRBJ2-7; TRBD2 matches 13 bases. CDR1 is SNHLY and CDR2 is FYNNEI in the germline V gene. After removal of 5 bases from V and 6 bases from J, the junction contained 7 bases not matched to a gene. The CDR3 consists of 15 residues. CDR3 coding DNA: TGTGCCAGCAGTCCTAGGACTAGCGGGAGCTCCGAGCAGTACTTC. Its translation is CASSPRTSGSSEQYF.